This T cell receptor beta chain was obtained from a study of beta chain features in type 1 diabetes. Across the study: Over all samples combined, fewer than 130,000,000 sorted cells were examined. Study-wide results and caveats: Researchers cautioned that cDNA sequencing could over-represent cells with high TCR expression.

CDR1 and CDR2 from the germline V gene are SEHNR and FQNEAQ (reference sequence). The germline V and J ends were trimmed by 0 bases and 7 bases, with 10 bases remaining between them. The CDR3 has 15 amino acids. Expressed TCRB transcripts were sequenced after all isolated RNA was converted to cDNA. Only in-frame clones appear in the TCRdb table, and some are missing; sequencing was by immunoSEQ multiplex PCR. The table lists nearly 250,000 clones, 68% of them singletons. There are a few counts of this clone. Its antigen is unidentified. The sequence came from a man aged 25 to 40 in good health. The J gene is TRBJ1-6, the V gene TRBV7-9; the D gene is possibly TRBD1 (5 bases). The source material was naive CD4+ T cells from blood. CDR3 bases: TGTGCCAGCAGCTTAGCGGGGACTGCCAATTCACCCCTCCACTTT. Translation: CASSLAGTANSPLHF.